The sequence of this T cell receptor beta chain was determined in a study of cytomegalovirus exposure and HLA in healthy donors. The J segment lost 0 bases and the V segment lost 6 bases, leaving 4 bases of the junction unmatched. Germline V lookup: CDR1 MNHNS, CDR2 SASEGT. This CDR3 is built from 14 residues. A multiplex PCR was run with 60 Vbeta primers and 13 Jbeta primers. Profiled with immunoSEQ multiplex PCR; TCRdb holds only in-frame clones, not every one. Of 120,000 to 150,000 clones in the sample, almost 80% are singletons; the top ten hold 6.5% to 7%. The clonotype comes from a woman aged 40 to 55 in good health and CMV-seropositive. Sequencing was done on a sample of PBMCs. The genes are TRBV6-1 and TRBJ1-2; TRBD1 matches 7 bases. The CDR3: CASSRDSTNYGYTF. The CDR3 bases are TGTGCCAGCAGCCGGGACAGCACTAACTATGGCTACACCTTC.